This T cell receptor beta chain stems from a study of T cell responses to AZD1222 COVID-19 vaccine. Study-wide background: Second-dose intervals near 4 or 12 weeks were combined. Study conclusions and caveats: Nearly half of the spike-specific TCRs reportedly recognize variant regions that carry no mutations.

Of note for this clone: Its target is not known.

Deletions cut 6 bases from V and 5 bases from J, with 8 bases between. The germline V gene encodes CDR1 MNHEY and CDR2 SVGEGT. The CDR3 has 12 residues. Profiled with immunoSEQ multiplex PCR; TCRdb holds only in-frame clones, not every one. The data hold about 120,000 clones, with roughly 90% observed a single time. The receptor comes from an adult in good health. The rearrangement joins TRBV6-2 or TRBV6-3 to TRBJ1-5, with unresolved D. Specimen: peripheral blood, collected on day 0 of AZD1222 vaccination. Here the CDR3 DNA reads TGTGCCAGCAGCCTCCGCGATCAGCCCCAGCATTTT. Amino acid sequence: CASSLRDQPQHF.